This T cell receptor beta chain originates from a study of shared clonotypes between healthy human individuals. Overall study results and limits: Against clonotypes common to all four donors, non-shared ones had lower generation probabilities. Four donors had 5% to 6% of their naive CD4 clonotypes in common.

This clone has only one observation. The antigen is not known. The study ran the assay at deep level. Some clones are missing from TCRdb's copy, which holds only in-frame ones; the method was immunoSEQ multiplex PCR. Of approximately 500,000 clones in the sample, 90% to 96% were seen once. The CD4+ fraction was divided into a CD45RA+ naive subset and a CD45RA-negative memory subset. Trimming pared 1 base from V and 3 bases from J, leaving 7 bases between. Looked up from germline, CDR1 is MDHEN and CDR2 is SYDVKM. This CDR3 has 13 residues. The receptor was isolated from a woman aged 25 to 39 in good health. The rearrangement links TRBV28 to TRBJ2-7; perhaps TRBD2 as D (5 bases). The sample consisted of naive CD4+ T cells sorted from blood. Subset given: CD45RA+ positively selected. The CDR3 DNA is TGTGCCAGCAGTTTATTCGGACTCTACGAGCAGTACTTC. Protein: CASSLFGLYEQYF.